The clone carrying this TCR beta chain was observed a single time. Its antigen remains unidentified. Researchers used the Oncomine TCR Beta short-read assay to sequence DNA from cultured CD4+ T cells. Someone extracted genomic DNA from cultured CD4+ T cells. Via MiXCR, TCRdb re-called the PCR reads, giving one row per CDR3 protein. This table holds 6,500 or so distinct CDR3 sequences, 35% found once. Trimming at V came to 4 bases and at J to 4 bases, leaving 6 bases not matched to a gene. The CDR3 contains 14 residues. Germline CDR1 and CDR2: KGHDR and SFDVKD. The treatment: approximately 9-day PBMC culture with coronavirus spike peptide pools or control peptides (ViraFEST assay). According to the study, CD4+ T cells from the unexposed donor were gathered ahead of the COVID-19 pandemic (2011-2018). Where cell yield allowed, unexposed-donor CD4+ T cells were probed with SARS-CoV-2 S/N and four cold-coronavirus spikes.

The sample belongs to a study of vaccination and CD4 T cells after COVID-19. Overall study: Each control culture was treated with a CEFX pool, an HIV-1 Nef pool, or no peptide.

Overall study findings and caveats: Median numbers of SARS-CoV-2-reactive clonotypes increased from approximately 21 to 40 (not a significant change). 304 of 307 vaccine-specific clones from convalescent patients were spike mono-reactive.

Sequencing input: CD4+ T cells from blood, cultured in vitro. The chain recombines TRBV24-1 with TRBJ2-7; TRBD2 aligns across 7 bases. The sequence came from a human donor in good health. Here the CDR3 reads CATSDPGGGYEQYF. In DNA, the CDR3 is TGTGCCACCAGTGACCCGGGAGGAGGGTACGAGCAGTACTTC.